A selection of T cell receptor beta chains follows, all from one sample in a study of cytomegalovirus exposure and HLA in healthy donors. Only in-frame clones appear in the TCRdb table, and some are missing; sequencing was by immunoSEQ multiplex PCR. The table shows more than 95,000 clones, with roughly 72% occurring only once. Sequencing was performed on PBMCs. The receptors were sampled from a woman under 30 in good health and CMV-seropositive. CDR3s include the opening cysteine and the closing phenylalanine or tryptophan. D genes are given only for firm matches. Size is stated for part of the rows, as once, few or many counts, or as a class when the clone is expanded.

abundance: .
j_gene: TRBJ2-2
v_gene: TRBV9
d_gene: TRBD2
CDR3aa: CASSVGLAGDAGELFF
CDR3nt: TGTGCCAGCAGCGTAGGGCTAGCGGGAGATGCCGGGGAGCTGTTTTTT

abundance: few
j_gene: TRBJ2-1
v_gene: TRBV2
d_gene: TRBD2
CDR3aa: CASSESGSWNEQFF
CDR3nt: TGTGCCAGCAGTGAGAGCGGGAGTTGGAATGAGCAGTTCTTC

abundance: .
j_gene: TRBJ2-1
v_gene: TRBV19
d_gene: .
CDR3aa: CASSMRQYNEQFF
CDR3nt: TGTGCCAGTAGTATGCGGCAATACAATGAGCAGTTCTTC

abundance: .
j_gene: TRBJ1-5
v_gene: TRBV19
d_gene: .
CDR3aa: CASSSPLTLGRPQHF
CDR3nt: TGTGCCAGTAGTAGTCCTCTGACACTCGGCAGGCCCCAGCATTTT

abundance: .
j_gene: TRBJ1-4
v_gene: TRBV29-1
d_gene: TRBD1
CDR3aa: CSARQGGGEKLFF
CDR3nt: TGCAGCGCGAGACAGGGGGGCGGTGAAAAACTGTTTTTT

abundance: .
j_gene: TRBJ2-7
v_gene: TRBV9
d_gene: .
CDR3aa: CASSVASVSYEQYF
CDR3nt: TGTGCCAGCAGCGTAGCTAGCGTCTCCTACGAGCAGTACTTC

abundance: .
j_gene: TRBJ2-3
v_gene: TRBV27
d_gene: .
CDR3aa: CASSLSTVKTDTQYF
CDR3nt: TGTGCCAGCAGTTTATCGACAGTGAAGACAGATACGCAGTATTTT

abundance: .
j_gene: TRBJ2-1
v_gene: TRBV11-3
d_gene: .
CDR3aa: CASSLGGSGSYNEQFF
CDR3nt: TGTGCCAGCAGCTTGGGGGGTTCGGGCTCCTACAATGAGCAGTTCTTC

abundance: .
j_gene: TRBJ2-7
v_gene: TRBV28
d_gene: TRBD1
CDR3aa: CASSSRQGTLSYEQYF
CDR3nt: TGTGCCAGCAGTTCTCGACAGGGGACGCTCTCCTACGAGCAGTACTTC

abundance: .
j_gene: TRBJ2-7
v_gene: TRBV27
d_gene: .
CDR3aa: CASSPLAGTYEQYF
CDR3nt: TGTGCCAGCAGCCCCCTGGCGGGAACCTACGAGCAGTACTTC

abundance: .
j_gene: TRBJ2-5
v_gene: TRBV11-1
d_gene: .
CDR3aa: CASSLLETQYF
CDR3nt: TGTGCCAGCAGCCTCCTGGAGACCCAGTACTTC

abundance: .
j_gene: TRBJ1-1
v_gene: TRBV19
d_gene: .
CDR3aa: CASSILRNTEAFF
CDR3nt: TGTGCCAGTAGTATTCTCAGAAACACTGAAGCTTTCTTT

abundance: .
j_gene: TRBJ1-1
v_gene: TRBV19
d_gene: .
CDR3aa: CASTWSYLAFF
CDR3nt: TGTGCCAGTACCTGGAGCTATTTAGCTTTCTTT

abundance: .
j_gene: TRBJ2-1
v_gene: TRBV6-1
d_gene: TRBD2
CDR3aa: CASRLAGARYNEQFF
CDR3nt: TGTGCCAGCAGACTAGCGGGAGCCAGGTACAATGAGCAGTTCTTC

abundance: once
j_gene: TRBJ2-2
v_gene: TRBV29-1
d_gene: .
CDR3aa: CSAPGSNTGELFF
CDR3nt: TGCAGCGCGCCGGGATCGAACACCGGGGAGCTGTTTTTT

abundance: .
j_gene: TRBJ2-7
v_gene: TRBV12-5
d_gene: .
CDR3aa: CASGLVAGHEQYF
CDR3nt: TGTGCTAGTGGTTTGGTGGCGGGCCACGAGCAGTACTTC

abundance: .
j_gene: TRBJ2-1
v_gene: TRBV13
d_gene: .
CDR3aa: CASTRNSRGRDNEQFF
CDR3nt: TGTGCCAGCACCCGAAATAGTAGGGGCCGGGACAATGAGCAGTTCTTC

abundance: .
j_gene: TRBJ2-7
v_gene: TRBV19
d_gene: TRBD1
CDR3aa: CASSDRDRVSHEQYF
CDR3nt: TGTGCCAGTAGTGACCGGGACAGGGTTTCCCACGAGCAGTACTTC

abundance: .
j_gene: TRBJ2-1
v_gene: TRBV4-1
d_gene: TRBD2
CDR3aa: CASSQGGGLADSYNEQFF
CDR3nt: TGCGCCAGCAGCCAAGGGGGGGGACTAGCGGATTCCTACAATGAGCAGTTCTTC

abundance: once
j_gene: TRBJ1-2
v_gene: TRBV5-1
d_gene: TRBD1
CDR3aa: CASSSMTGGDYGYTF
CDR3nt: TGCGCCAGCAGCTCTATGACAGGGGGCGACTATGGCTACACCTTC

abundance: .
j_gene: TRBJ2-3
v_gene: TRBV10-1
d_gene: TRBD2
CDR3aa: CASSALAGLSTDTQYF
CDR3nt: TGCGCCAGCAGTGCGCTAGCGGGCCTTAGCACAGATACGCAGTATTTT

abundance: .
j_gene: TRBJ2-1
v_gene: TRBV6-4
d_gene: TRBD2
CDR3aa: CASSDQSGTGNEQFF
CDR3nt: TGTGCCAGCAGTGACCAGAGCGGGACGGGGAATGAGCAGTTCTTC

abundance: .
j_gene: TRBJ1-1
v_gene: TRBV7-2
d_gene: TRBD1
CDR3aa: CASSLVGTGAFF
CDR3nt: TGTGCCAGCAGCTTAGTCGGGACAGGGGCTTTCTTT

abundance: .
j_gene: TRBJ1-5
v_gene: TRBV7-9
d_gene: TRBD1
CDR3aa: CASSSLTGGNQPQHF
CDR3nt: TGTGCCAGCAGCTCGCTGACAGGGGGTAATCAGCCCCAGCATTTT

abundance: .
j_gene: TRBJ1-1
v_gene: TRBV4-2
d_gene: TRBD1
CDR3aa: CASKVGQGVNTEAFF
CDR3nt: TGTGCCAGCAAGGTAGGGCAGGGGGTCAACACTGAAGCTTTCTTT

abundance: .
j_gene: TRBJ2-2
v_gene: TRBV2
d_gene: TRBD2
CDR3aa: CASSVWLAGANTGELFF
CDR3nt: TGTGCCAGCAGTGTGTGGCTAGCGGGAGCCAACACCGGGGAGCTGTTTTTT

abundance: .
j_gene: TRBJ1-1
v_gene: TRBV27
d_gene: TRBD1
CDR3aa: CASSQRGQVPFSAGTEAFF
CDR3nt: TGTGCCAGCAGTCAACGGGGACAGGTCCCCTTTTCAGCAGGGACTGAAGCTTTCTTT

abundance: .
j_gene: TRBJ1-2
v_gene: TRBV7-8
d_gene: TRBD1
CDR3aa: CASSRRLYAGDRTGSLYGYTF
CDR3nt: TGTGCCAGCAGCCGGCGTCTTTACGCCGGGGACAGGACCGGGTCCCTCTATGGCTACACCTTC

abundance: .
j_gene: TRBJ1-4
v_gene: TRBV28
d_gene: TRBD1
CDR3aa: CASSPTNPTGTEKLFF
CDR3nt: TGTGCCAGCAGTCCCACAAACCCGACAGGGACTGAAAAACTGTTTTTT